This is a list of T cell receptor beta chains from one sample in a study of tumor-infiltrating lymphocytes in primary liver carcinoma. From the multiplex PCR reads, TCRdb called clonotypes with MiXCR, one entry per CDR3 protein. The sample shows about 84,000 distinct CDR3 sequences, over 60% of them seen only once. The material sequenced was liver tumor tissue from sampling region 1. These receptors were taken from a man between 35 and 55 years old with primary liver carcinoma and hepatitis B virus infection. Both conserved end residues are part of each CDR3. The D gene is left open where the match is weak. The listing skips clone size in some rows; elsewhere it reads once, few, many or a size class.

size: -
V: TRBV28
D: -
J: TRBJ1-5
CDR3: CVSSLLGRRDQPQHF
DNA: TGTGTCAGCAGTTTATTGGGGAGGCGGGATCAGCCCCAGCATTTT

size: once
V: TRBV6-2/TRBV6-3
D: -
J: TRBJ2-2
CDR3: CSSSYSHGSPGVLFF
DNA: TGTTCCAGCAGTTACTCACATGGTTCCCCCGGGGTGCTGTTTTTT

size: -
V: TRBV29-1
D: TRBD1
J: TRBJ2-1
CDR3: CSVVGTGGLEQLF
DNA: TGCAGCGTAGTCGGGACAGGGGGCCTAGAGCAGCTCTTC

size: -
V: TRBV6-1
D: -
J: TRBJ2-3
CDR3: CASSETGSGPYSTDTQYF
DNA: TGTGCCAGCAGTGAAACAGGTAGTGGGCCGTATAGCACAGATACGCAGTATTTT

size: many
V: TRBV28
D: -
J: TRBJ1-2
CDR3: CASSSGANGYTF
DNA: TGTGCCAGCAGTTCGGGGGCGAATGGCTACACCTTC

size: few
V: TRBV12-3/TRBV12-4
D: -
J: TRBJ1-1
CDR3: CASTLQGHDTEAFF
DNA: TGTGCCAGCACTCTACAGGGTCACGACACTGAAGCCTTCTTT

size: -
V: TRBV4-1
D: -
J: TRBJ2-7
CDR3: CTGSQERNEQYF
DNA: TGCACCGGCAGCCAAGAACGGAACGAACAGTACTTC

size: -
V: TRBV4-1
D: -
J: TRBJ2-6
CDR3: CASSQGPGATRANVLTF
DNA: TGCGCGAGTAGCCAAGGTCCAGGAGCCACTAGGGCCAACGTCCTGACTTTC

size: -
V: TRBV29-1
D: -
J: TRBJ2-1
CDR3: CSVPLPLINEQFF
DNA: TGTAGCGTTCCACTGCCCCTGATCAATGAGCAGTTCTTC

size: few
V: TRBV11-1
D: -
J: TRBJ1-6
CDR3: CASSRTLVSPLRF
DNA: TGTGCCAGCAGCCGGACACTGGTTTCACCCCTCCGCTTT

size: -
V: TRBV11-2
D: TRBD1
J: TRBJ2-5
CDR3: CVSSPRDRSQETQCF
DNA: TGTGTCAGCAGCCCCCGGGACAGGAGTCAAGAGACCCAGTGCTTC

size: -
V: TRBV6-1
D: -
J: TRBJ2-3
CDR3: CASRLDSRDTQYF
DNA: TGTGCCAGCAGGCTGGACTCCAGAGATACACAGTATTTT

size: -
V: TRBV6-2/TRBV6-3
D: -
J: TRBJ1-5
CDR3: CASSYYGHGLENQSQHF
DNA: TGTGCCAGCAGTTACTATGGGCACGGGTTAGAGAATCAGTCCCAGCATTTT

size: -
V: TRBV11-1
D: -
J: TRBJ1-2
CDR3: CTSSSEQYYGYTF
DNA: TGTACCAGTAGCTCGGAACAGTATTATGGCTACACCTTC

size: few
V: TRBV19
D: TRBD2
J: TRBJ2-2
CDR3: CASSMGTSAELFF
DNA: TGTGCCAGTAGTATGGGCACTAGCGCGGAGCTGTTTTTT

size: -
V: TRBV5-4
D: -
J: TRBJ2-2
CDR3: CASNVKQGNTGGLFF
DNA: TGTGCCAGCAATGTAAAGCAGGGGAACACCGGGGGGCTGTTTTTT

size: -
V: TRBV20-1
D: -
J: TRBJ2-7
CDR3: CSAVKPLGVYEQYF
DNA: TGCAGTGCAGTAAAACCCCTGGGGGTATACGAGCAGTACTTC

size: -
V: TRBV5-4
D: TRBD1
J: TRBJ2-3
CDR3: CASSIGGGSRNTQYF
DNA: TGCGCCAGCAGCATAGGGGGCGGCTCACGGAATACGCAGTATTTT

size: -
V: TRBV6-5
D: -
J: TRBJ2-3
CDR3: CANSYTEVQYF
DNA: TGTGCCAACAGTTACACAGAGGTGCAGTATTTT

size: -
V: TRBV29-1
D: -
J: TRBJ2-5
CDR3: CNVVQETQYF
DNA: TGCAACGTTGTCCAAGAGACCCAGTACTTC

size: -
V: TRBV28
D: TRBD1
J: TRBJ2-7
CDR3: CASSLGPGTGLWAYEEYF
DNA: TGTGCCAGCAGTTTGGGTCCAGGGACAGGGCTATGGGCCTACGAGGAGTACTTC

size: once
V: TRBV5-5
D: TRBD2
J: TRBJ2-5
CDR3: CTGSLGLARGYQETQYF
DNA: TGTACCGGCAGCTTGGGACTAGCAAGAGGGTACCAAGAGACCCAGTACTTC

size: -
V: TRBV29-1
D: -
J: TRBJ2-2
CDR3: CSVERGGGGTRELFF
DNA: TGCAGCGTTGAACGGGGGGGAGGGGGCACCAGGGAACTGTTTTTT

size: many
V: TRBV29-1
D: -
J: TRBJ2-7
CDR3: CSVERGFGEQYF
DNA: TGCAGCGTTGAGAGGGGGTTCGGCGAGCAGTACTTC

size: -
V: TRBV6-6
D: -
J: TRBJ1-5
CDR3: CTSNYSNRNSNQPQHF
DNA: TGTACCAGCAATTACTCAAACAGAAATAGCAATCAGCCCCAGCATTTT

size: -
V: TRBV6-5
D: TRBD2
J: TRBJ2-1
CDR3: CASSSLGGGSTEHFF
DNA: TGTGCCAGCAGTTCCCTCGGAGGCGGGAGCACTGAGCATTTCTTC

size: many
V: TRBV10-3
D: -
J: TRBJ2-1
CDR3: CAIRLEVRNEQFF
DNA: TGTGCCATAAGACTAGAAGTGAGAAATGAGCAGTTCTTC

size: -
V: TRBV27
D: -
J: TRBJ2-6
CDR3: CASKRDRANVLTF
DNA: TGTGCCAGCAAACGGGACAGGGCCAACGTCCTGACTTTC

size: -
V: TRBV10-3
D: TRBD2
J: TRBJ2-5
CDR3: CAISGTSGGKSLETKYF
DNA: TGTGCCATCAGCGGGACTAGCGGAGGGAAAAGCCTAGAGACCAAGTACTTC

size: -
V: TRBV29-1
D: -
J: TRBJ2-1
CDR3: CSVAGQSSYDEQFF
DNA: TGCAGCGTTGCTGGACAGAGCTCCTACGATGAGCAGTTTTTC

size: -
V: TRBV6-1
D: TRBD1
J: TRBJ1-2
CDR3: CTSCDYRGPYGYTF
DNA: TGTACCAGCTGTGATTACAGGGGGCCCTATGGCTACACCTTC

size: -
V: TRBV6-6
D: -
J: TRBJ2-1
CDR3: CASTSGLATYNEQFF
DNA: TGTGCCAGCACCTCGGGGCTAGCGACTTACAATGAGCAGTTCTTC

size: -
V: TRBV7-9
D: -
J: TRBJ1-5
CDR3: CASSLVDQSQHF
DNA: TGTGCTAGCAGCTTAGTGGATCAGTCCCAGCATTTT

size: -
V: TRBV29-1
D: -
J: TRBJ2-4
CDR3: CSVGRMGSNIQYF
DNA: TGCAGCGTTGGCAGGATGGGTTCAAACATTCAGTACTTC

size: -
V: TRBV11-2
D: -
J: TRBJ2-2
CDR3: CASSPGNTGELFF
DNA: TGTGCCAGCAGCCCAGGGAACACCGGGGAGCTGTTTTTT

size: -
V: TRBV5-4
D: -
J: TRBJ1-2
CDR3: CASSTNHGGRDRGYTF
DNA: TGTGCCAGCAGCACTAACCATGGGGGTCGGGATCGGGGTTACACCTTC

size: many
V: TRBV6-6
D: -
J: TRBJ1-1
CDR3: CASSYVGAEAFF
DNA: TGTGCCAGCAGTTACGTGGGCGCTGAAGCTTTCTTT

size: -
V: TRBV25-1
D: TRBD2
J: TRBJ2-3
CDR3: CVSSVTGPKRLAGAADTQYF
DNA: TGTGTCAGCAGTGTGACAGGGCCCAAAAGACTAGCGGGAGCCGCAGATACGCAGTATTTT

size: -
V: TRBV11-2
D: -
J: TRBJ2-1
CDR3: CASSAAGNRNEQSF
DNA: TGTGCGAGCAGCGCGGCGGGAAATCGCAATGAGCAGTCCTTC

size: once
V: TRBV14
D: TRBD1
J: TRBJ1-1
CDR3: CVSSENRGLDTEAFF
DNA: TGTGTCAGCAGCGAAAACAGGGGCTTGGATACTGAAGCTTTCTTC

size: once
V: TRBV11-2
D: -
J: TRBJ2-3
CDR3: CASSLGLNQPQYF
DNA: TGTGCCAGCAGCTTAGGATTAAATCAGCCTCAGTATTTT